There are a few counts of the clone carrying this T cell receptor beta chain. Only in-frame clones appear in the TCRdb table, and some are missing; sequencing was by immunoSEQ multiplex PCR. Of roughly 200,000 clones listed, 88% were seen once; the top ten hold around 2.6%. This record comes from a study of blood T cell repertoires in COVID-19. CDR1 and CDR2 from the germline V gene are LNHDA and SQIVND (reference sequence). The CDR3 length is 12 residues. Trimming took off 9 bases at V and 5 bases at J, with 13 bases between the two ends. The specimen was PBMCs or T cells enriched from blood (not recorded which). This chain links TRBV19 with TRBJ1-1; D gene uncertain. The sequence came from a woman between 25 and 40 years old who had recovered from COVID-19. The CDR3 spells CASEDRRTEAFF. CDR3 DNA: TGTGCCAGCGAAGACCGGCGGACTGAAGCTTTCTTT.